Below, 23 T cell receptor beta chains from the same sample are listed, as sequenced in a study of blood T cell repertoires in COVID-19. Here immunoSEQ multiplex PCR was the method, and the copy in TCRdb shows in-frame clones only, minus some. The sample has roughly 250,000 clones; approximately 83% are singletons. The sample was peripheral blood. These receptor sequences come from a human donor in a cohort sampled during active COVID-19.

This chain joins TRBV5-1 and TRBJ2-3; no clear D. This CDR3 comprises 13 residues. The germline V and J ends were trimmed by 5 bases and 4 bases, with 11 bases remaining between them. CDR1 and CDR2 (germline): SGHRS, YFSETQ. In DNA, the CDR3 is TGCGCCAGCAGTTCAACCGACTCAGATACGCAGTATTTT. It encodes CASSSTDSDTQYF. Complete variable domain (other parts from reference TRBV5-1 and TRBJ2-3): KAGVTQTPRYLIKTRGQQVTLSCSPISGHRSVSWYQQTPGQGLQFLFEYFSETQRNKGNFPGRFSGRQFSNSRSEMNVSTLELGDSALYLCASSSTDSDTQYFGPGTRLTVL.

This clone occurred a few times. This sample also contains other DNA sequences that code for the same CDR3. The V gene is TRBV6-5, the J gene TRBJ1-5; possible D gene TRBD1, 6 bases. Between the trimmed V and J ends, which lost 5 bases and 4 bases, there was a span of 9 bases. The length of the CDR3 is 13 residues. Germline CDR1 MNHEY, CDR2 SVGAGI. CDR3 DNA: TGTGCCAGCAGTCTTCAGGGGAATCAGCCCCAGCATTTT. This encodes CASSLQGNQPQHF.

In DNA form, the CDR3 reads TGTGCCAGCAGGCCCTCGGGGACAGGGACTGTCTATGAAAAACTGTTTTTT. Its translation is CASRPSGTGTVYEKLFF. The chain combines TRBV25-1 with TRBJ1-4; TRBD1 matches at 9 bases. Germline values: CDR1 MGHDK, CDR2 SYGVNS. The CDR3 length is 17 residues. V shed 6 bases and J 6 bases; nucleotides not matched to a gene: 14.

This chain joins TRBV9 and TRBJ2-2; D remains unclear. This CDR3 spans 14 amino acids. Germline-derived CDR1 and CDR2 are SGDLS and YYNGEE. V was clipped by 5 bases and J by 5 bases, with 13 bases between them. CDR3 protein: CASRAALWTGELFF. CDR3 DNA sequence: TGTGCCAGCAGGGCGGCTCTGTGGACCGGGGAGCTGTTTTTT.

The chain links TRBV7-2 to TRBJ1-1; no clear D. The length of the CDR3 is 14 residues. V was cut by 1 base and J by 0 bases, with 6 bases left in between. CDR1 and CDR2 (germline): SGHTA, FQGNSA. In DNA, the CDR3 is TGTGCCAGCAGCTTAGAACACATGAACACTGAAGCTTTCTTT. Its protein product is CASSLEHMNTEAFF.

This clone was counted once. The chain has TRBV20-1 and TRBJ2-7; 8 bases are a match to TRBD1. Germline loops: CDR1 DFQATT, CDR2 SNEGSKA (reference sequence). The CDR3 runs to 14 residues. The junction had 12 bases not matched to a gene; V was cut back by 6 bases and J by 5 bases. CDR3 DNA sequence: TGCAGTGCAAGTATGACAGGGGATTTCGACGAGCAGTACTTC. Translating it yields CSASMTGDFDEQYF.

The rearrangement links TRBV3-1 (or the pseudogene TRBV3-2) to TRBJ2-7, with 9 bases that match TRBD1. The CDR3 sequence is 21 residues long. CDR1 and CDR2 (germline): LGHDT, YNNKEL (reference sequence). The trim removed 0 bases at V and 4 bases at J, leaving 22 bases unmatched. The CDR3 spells CASSQDRFPPATGGPPYEQYF. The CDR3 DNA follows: TGTGCCAGCAGCCAAGATAGATTCCCCCCAGCGACAGGGGGTCCCCCTTACGAGCAGTACTTC.

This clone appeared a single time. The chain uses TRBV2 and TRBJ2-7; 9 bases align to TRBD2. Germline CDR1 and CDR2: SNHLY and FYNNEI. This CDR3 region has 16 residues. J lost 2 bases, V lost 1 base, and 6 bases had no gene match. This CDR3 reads CASSEGPGLAAYEQYF. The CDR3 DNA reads TGTGCCAGCAGTGAAGGACCGGGACTAGCCGCCTACGAGCAGTACTTC.

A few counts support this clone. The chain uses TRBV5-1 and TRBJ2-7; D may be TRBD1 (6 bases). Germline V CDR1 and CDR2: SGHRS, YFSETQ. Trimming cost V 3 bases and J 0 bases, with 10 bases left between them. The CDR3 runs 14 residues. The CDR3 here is CASSSIQGSYEQYF. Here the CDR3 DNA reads TGCGCCAGCAGCTCGATACAGGGCTCCTACGAGCAGTACTTC.

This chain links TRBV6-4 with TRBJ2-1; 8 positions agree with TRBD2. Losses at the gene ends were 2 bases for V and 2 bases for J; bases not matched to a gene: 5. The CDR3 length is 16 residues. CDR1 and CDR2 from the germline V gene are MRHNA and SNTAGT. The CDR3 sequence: CASSDGVSGAYNEQFF. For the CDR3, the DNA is TGTGCCAGCAGTGACGGTGTTAGCGGGGCCTACAATGAGCAGTTCTTC.

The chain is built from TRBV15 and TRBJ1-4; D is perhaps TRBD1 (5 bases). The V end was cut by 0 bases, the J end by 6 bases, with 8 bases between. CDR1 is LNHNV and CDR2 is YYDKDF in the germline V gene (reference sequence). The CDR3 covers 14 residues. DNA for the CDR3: TGTGCCACCAGCAGAGACAGGGCGGATGAAAAACTGTTTTTT. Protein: CATSRDRADEKLFF.

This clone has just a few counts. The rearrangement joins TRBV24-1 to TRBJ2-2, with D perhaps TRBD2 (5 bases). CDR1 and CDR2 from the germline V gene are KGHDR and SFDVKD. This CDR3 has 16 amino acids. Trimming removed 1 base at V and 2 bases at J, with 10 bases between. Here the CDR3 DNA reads TGTGCCACCAGTGATTTCGAGGGTTTTAACACCGGGGAGCTGTTTTTT. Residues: CATSDFEGFNTGELFF.

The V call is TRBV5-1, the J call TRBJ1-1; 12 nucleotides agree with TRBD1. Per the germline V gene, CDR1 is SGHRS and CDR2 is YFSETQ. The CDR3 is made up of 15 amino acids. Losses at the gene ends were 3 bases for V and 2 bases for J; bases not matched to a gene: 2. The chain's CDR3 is CASSWGQGANTEAFF. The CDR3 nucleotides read TGCGCCAGCAGCTGGGGACAGGGGGCAAACACTGAAGCTTTCTTT.

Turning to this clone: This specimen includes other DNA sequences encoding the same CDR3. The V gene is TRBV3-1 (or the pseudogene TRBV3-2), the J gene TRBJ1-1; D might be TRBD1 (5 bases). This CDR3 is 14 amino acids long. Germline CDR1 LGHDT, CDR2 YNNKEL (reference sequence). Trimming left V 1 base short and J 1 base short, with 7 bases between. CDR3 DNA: TGTGCCAGCAGCCAAGGGGGCAGGAACACTGAAGCTTTCTTT. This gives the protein CASSQGGRNTEAFF.

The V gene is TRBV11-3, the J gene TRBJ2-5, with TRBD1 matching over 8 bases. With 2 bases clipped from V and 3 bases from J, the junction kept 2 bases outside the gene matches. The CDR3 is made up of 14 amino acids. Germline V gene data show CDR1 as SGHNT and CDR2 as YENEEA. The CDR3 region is CASSLQGAEETQYF. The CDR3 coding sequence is TGTGCCAGCAGCTTACAGGGGGCGGAAGAGACCCAGTACTTC.

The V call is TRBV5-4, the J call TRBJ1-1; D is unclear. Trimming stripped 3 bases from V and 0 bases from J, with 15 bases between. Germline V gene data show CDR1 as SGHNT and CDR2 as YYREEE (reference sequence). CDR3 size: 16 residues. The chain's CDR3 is CASSSEGGPMNTEAFF. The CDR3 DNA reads TGTGCCAGCAGCTCGGAGGGCGGACCCATGAACACTGAAGCTTTCTTT.

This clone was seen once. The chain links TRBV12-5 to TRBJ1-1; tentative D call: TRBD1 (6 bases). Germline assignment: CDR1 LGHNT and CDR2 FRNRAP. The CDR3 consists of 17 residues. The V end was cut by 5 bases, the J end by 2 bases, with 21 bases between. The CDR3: CASGLDMVTGLNTEAFF. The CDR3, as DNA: TGTGCTAGTGGTCTCGACATGGTGACAGGATTAAACACTGAAGCTTTCTTT.

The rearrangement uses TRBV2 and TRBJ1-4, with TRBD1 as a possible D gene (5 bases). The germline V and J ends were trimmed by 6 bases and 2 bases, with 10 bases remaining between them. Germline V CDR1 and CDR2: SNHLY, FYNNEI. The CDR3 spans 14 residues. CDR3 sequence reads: CASRPGRTNEKLFF. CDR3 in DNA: TGTGCCAGCAGGCCAGGGAGGACTAATGAAAAACTGTTTTTT.

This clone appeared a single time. CDR3 sequence (DNA): TGTGCCAGCAGACGACAGGGAACCGGGGAGCTGTTTTTT. The encoded protein is CASRRQGTGELFF. J is TRBJ2-2 and V is TRBV3-1 (or the pseudogene TRBV3-2); TRBD1 aligns across 7 bases. Germline V CDR1 and CDR2: LGHDT, YNNKEL (reference sequence). CDR3 length equals 13 residues. Unmatched junction bases numbered 3, after V lost 6 bases and J lost 5 bases.

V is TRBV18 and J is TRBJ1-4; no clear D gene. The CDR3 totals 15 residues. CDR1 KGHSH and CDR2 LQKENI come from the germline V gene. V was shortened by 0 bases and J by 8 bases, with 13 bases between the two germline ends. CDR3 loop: CASSPPGPRGEKLFF. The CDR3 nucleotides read TGTGCCAGCTCACCACCAGGGCCCCGGGGAGAAAAACTGTTTTTT.

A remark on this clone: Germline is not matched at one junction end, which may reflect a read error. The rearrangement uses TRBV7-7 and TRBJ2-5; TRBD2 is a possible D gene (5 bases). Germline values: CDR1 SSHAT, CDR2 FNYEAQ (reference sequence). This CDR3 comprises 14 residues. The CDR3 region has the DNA TGTGCTAGCAGCTTAGACTATACCCAAGAGACCCAGTACTTC. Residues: CASSLDYTQETQYF.

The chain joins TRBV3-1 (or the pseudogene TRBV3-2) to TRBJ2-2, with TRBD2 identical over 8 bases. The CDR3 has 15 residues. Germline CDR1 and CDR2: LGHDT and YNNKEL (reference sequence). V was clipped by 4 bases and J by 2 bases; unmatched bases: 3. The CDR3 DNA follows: TGTGCCAGCAGCCTTCTAGCGGGTAACACCGGGGAGCTGTTTTTT. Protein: CASSLLAGNTGELFF.

Here the CDR3 DNA reads TGTGCCAGCAGTTACTCCGAGATGCAGGGGCGCCTTCTCTATGGCTACACCTTC. The encoded protein is CASSYSEMQGRLLYGYTF. V is TRBV6-2 or TRBV6-3 and J is TRBJ1-2, with a possible D match to TRBD1 (6 bases). Trimming shortened V by 0 bases and J by 4 bases, and 21 bases separated the two germline ends. The CDR3 is 18 amino acids. CDR1 MNHEY and CDR2 SVGEGT come from the germline V gene.